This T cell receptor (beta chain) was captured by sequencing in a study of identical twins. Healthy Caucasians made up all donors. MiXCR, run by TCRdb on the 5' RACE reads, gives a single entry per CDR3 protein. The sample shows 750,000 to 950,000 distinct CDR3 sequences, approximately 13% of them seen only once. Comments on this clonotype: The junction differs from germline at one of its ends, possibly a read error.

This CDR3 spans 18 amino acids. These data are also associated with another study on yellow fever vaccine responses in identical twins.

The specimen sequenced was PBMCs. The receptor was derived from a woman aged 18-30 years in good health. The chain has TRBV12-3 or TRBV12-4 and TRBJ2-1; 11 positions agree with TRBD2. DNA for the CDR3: TGTGCCTGCAGTTTAGCGCTGTTGGGGACTAGCGGCGTAAATGAGCAGTTCTTC. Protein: CACSLALLGTSGVNEQFF.